This TCR beta chain was recorded in a study of T-cell reconstitution after alpha-beta-depleted transplantation in children (dated by TCRdb to the mid-2010s). About the full investigation: Using TCR repertoire profiling, the study followed T-cell immune reconstitution in a quantitative way in children after TCRalphabeta/CD19-depleted allogeneic hematopoietic cell transplantation.

Library creation used PCR. Instrument used: Illumina HiSeq 2500. TCR libraries were prepared with molecular barcoding, using unique molecular identifiers to normalize TCRbeta repertoire quantification. Using fastp at Q25 and MiXCR, TCRdb reprocessed the public reads and kept productive beta chains. A single entry per CDR3 protein holds the most common genes and DNA from its merged rows. The sample table lists 700,000 to 950,000 distinct CDR3 sequences, roughly 15% of them with a count of one. Jointly, the top ten make up about 4.6% of the sample. Including cysteine and phenylalanine, the CDR3 has 15 amino acids. Solely the CDR3 DNA is kept, with 45 bases framed from the first base. From the germline V gene, CDR1 is SGHRS and CDR2 is YFSETQ. The junction shows trimming of 4 bases on V and 0 bases on J, plus 12 bases between the germline ends. What the authors observed across the whole study: In some patients, the high TCRbeta diversity seen at day 60 was put down to recipient T cells and intrathymic progenitors that had survived conditioning. Over the following months the frequencies of hyperexpanded clones went down, and after one year T-cell counts and TCRbeta diversity were mostly credited to newly produced T cells. The apparently early recovery of alphabetaT-cell counts about two months after transplant reportedly depended on only several hundred rapidly expanded clones that came from non-depleted graft cells.

In the paper's terms, the treatment or condition label means: allogeneic hematopoietic cell transplantation with graft depleted of TCRalphabeta T cells and CD19 B cells. Transplant recipients were children who received TCRalphabeta/CD19-depleted allogeneic hematopoietic cell grafts. In regard to this clonotype: The antigen it binds to is not known. Base-call qualities are not available, and no considerably larger clone is one nucleotide away.

Recombination connected TRBV5-1 to TRBJ2-3; TRBD2 might be the D gene, on 5 matching bases. This clonotype originated in a male patient between 10 and 17 years old who had a stem cell transplant for acute lymphoblastic leukemia, so the T cells may come from the graft donor. The material was PBMCs, mostly from graft donor cells, obtained 360 days after TCRalphabeta/CD19-depleted stem cell transplant. The nucleotide sequence is given as TGCGCCAGCAGCGTCCGGACTTCTAGCACAGATACGCAGTATTTT. Its protein product is CASSVRTSSTDTQYF. Extended through the reference TRBV5-1 and TRBJ2-3 proteins, this CDR3 yields the full variable domain: KAGVTQTPRYLIKTRGQQVTLSCSPISGHRSVSWYQQTPGQGLQFLFEYFSETQRNKGNFPGRFSGRQFSNSRSEMNVSTLELGDSALYLCASSVRTSSTDTQYFGPGTRLTVL.